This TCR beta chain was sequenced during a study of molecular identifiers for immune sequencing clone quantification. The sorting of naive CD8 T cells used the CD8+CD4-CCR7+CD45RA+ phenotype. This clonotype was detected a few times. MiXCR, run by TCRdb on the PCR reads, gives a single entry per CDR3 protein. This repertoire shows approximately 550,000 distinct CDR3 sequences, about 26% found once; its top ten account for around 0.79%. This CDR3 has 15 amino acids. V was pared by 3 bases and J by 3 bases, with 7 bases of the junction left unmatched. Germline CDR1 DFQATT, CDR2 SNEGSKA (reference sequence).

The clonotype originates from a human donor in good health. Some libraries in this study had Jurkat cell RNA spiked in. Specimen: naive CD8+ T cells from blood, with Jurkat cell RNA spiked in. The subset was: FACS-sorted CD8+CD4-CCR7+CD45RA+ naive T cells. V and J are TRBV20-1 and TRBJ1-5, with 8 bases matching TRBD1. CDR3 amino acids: CSARGTGGYNQPQHF. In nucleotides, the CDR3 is TGCAGTGCTAGGGGAACAGGGGGATACAATCAGCCCCAGCATTTT.